This entry lists 21 T cell receptor beta chains sequenced from one sample in a study of human T cells and chemical hapten exposure. TCRdb fed the RACE reads into MiXCR, producing one record per CDR3 protein. This sample yields about 120,000 distinct CDR3 sequences, of which around 11% are seen a single time; about 2.4% belongs to the top ten. This sample's time point: patch test 3, about 24 weeks after DPC sensitization. Documented treatment: therapeutic diphenylcyclopropenone sensitization with weekly scalp DPC. The specimen comprised whole blood, sampled in connection with sensitization to the hapten diphenylcyclopropenone (DPC). These receptors came from a woman aged 45-65 years with alopecia areata. Some clones in this sample may be carry-over from other donors' samples.

This clonotype was counted at least ten times. This chain links TRBV6-2 or TRBV6-3 with TRBJ1-1, with D possibly TRBD1 on 5 matching bases. CDR1 and CDR2 from the germline V gene are MNHEY and SVGEGT. The V and J ends lost 0 bases and 5 bases respectively, with 7 bases between them. The CDR3 runs 13 residues. The CDR3 spells CASSYSTGTEAFF. In DNA, the CDR3 is TGTGCCAGCAGTTACTCCACAGGAACTGAAGCTTTCTTT.

CDR3 region: CASSYSSETGLREAFF. CDR3 DNA sequence: TGTGCCAGCAGTTACTCGAGCGAGACGGGGCTGAGAGAAGCTTTCTTT. The chain joins TRBV6-2 or TRBV6-3 to TRBJ1-1; tentative D call: TRBD1 (5 bases). Trimming pared 0 bases from V and 8 bases from J, leaving 19 bases between. In germline, CDR1 is MNHEY, CDR2 SVGEGT. The CDR3 length is 16 residues.

The chain couples TRBV20-1 to TRBJ1-6; no reliable D call. Germline CDR1 DFQATT, CDR2 SNEGSKA (reference sequence). The CDR3 is made up of 11 amino acids. V lost 3 bases and J 7 bases, leaving 4 bases between the germline ends. The CDR3 DNA is TGCAGTGCTAGGGAGAATTCACCCCTCCACTTT. This translates into CSARENSPLHF.

This clonotype came up many times. The chain employs TRBV5-6 and TRBJ2-4, with TRBD1 matching 8 bases. Germline V CDR1 and CDR2: SGHDT, YYEEEE. J gave up 0 bases and V 4 bases, and 9 bases lay outside the gene matches. The CDR3 is 17 residues long. The CDR3, as DNA: TGTGCCAGCAGCCCAGGACAGGGAGGACTAGCCAAAAACATTCAGTACTTC. Amino acids: CASSPGQGGLAKNIQYF.

The chain recombines TRBV12-3 or TRBV12-4 with TRBJ2-1, with D possibly being TRBD1 or TRBD2 (6 bases each). V gave up 1 base and J gave up 10 bases, with 14 bases separating them. The CDR3 totals 14 residues. The CDR3: CASSLGIGGREQFF. The CDR3 DNA reads TGTGCCAGCAGTTTAGGGATAGGGGGGCGGGAGCAGTTCTTC.

The chain links TRBV7-9 to TRBJ2-1, with 7 bases lining up with TRBD2. Germline CDR1 is SEHNR and CDR2 is FQNEAQ (reference sequence). After removal of 5 bases from V and 6 bases from J, the junction contained 19 bases not matched to a gene. The CDR3 is 18 amino acids. CDR3 in amino acids: CASSPPLAVSGAFNEQFF. Written as DNA, the CDR3 is TGTGCCAGCAGCCCCCCTCTAGCGGTCAGCGGGGCCTTCAATGAGCAGTTCTTC.

This clonotype was seen more than once but under ten times. CDR3 sequence: CASSGNNYGYTF. The DNA for the CDR3 is TGTGCCAGCAGTGGCAATAACTATGGCTACACCTTC. The rearrangement links TRBV2 to TRBJ1-2; D call uncertain. This CDR3 is 12 amino acids long. With 4 bases removed from V and 1 base from J, the gap between germline ends came to 4 bases. Germline V lookup: CDR1 SNHLY, CDR2 FYNNEI.

This clonotype was observed many times. The chain recombines TRBV6-6 with TRBJ1-2; D may be TRBD1 (6 bases). Germline loops: CDR1 MNHNY, CDR2 SVGAGI (reference sequence). The CDR3 length is 12 residues. Trimming shortened V by 6 bases and J by 3 bases, and 8 bases separated the two germline ends. The DNA for the CDR3 is TGTGCCAGCAGAGAGGGGGACTATGGCTACACCTTC. Protein product: CASREGDYGYTF.

This clonotype was counted many times. This sequence joins TRBV20-1 and TRBJ2-7; D may be TRBD2 (5 bases). The CDR3 length is 13 residues. Germline lookup yields CDR1 DFQATT and CDR2 SNEGSKA (reference sequence). V was shortened by 4 bases and J by 1 base, with 11 bases between the two germline ends. CDR3 amino acids: CSATTSGSYEQYF. In nucleotides, the CDR3 is TGCAGTGCTACCACTAGTGGGTCCTACGAGCAGTACTTC.

There are a few counts of this clonotype. The chain combines TRBV6-6 with TRBJ2-4; 9 bases agree with TRBD1. Losses at the gene ends were 7 bases for V and 2 bases for J; bases not matched to a gene: 6. Germline values: CDR1 MNHNY, CDR2 SVGAGI (reference sequence). The CDR3 is made up of 15 amino acids. DNA of the CDR3: TGTGCCAGCATCTCCGACAGGGGGTCCAAAAACATTCAGTACTTC. It specifies CASISDRGSKNIQYF.

This clonotype was seen a few times. The V call is TRBV7-9, the J call TRBJ1-2; D is possibly TRBD1 (6 bases). V lost 2 bases and J 6 bases, leaving 10 bases between the germline ends. Germline V gene sequence: CDR1 SEHNR, CDR2 FQNEAQ (reference sequence). The CDR3 loop spans 13 amino acids. CDR3 amino acids: CASSLQGMDGYTF. DNA for the CDR3: TGTGCCAGCAGCTTACAGGGGATGGATGGCTACACCTTC.

A few counts support this clonotype. CDR3 sequence reads: CSAGGQNTEAFF. CDR3 sequence (DNA): TGCAGTGCTGGGGGCCAGAACACTGAAGCTTTCTTT. The chain employs TRBV20-1 and TRBJ1-1; a weak D match, TRBD1 (6 bases). V was clipped by 5 bases and J by 1 base, with 8 bases between them. In germline, CDR1 is DFQATT, CDR2 SNEGSKA (reference sequence). The CDR3 covers 12 residues.

V usage is TRBV5-1 and J usage is TRBJ1-6; 7 positions match TRBD1. CDR1 and CDR2 (germline): SGHRS, YFSETQ. The CDR3 length is 15 residues. V lost 1 base to trimming and J lost 7 bases; unmatched junction nucleotides: 5. The DNA for the CDR3 is TGCGCCAGCAGCTTGCCAGGGGGTTCCAATTCACCCCTCCACTTT. Encoded protein: CASSLPGGSNSPLHF. Using reference TRBV5-1 and TRBJ1-6 for the parts outside the CDR3, the full variable domain is KAGVTQTPRYLIKTRGQQVTLSCSPISGHRSVSWYQQTPGQGLQFLFEYFSETQRNKGNFPGRFSGRQFSNSRSEMNVSTLELGDSALYLCASSLPGGSNSPLHFGNGTRLTVT.

V gene TRBV9 combines with J gene TRBJ1-6; D unclear. The CDR3 length is 14 residues. The V gene's germline CDR1 is SGDLS and CDR2 YYNGEE. Trimming took 0 bases from V and 9 from J, leaving 10 bases between them. CDR3 DNA: TGTGCCAGCAGCGTAGTGGGCACTGGTTCACCCCTCCACTTT. It codes for CASSVVGTGSPLHF.

This clonotype has just a few counts. This rearrangement joins TRBV6-5 to TRBJ1-1, with 7 bases matching TRBD1. Germline V gives CDR1 MNHEY, CDR2 SVGAGI. The CDR3 is 14 residues long. After removal of 0 bases from V and 4 bases from J, the junction contained 2 bases not matched to a gene. The CDR3 is CASSYSSGGTEAFF. As DNA, the CDR3 is TGTGCCAGCAGTTACTCCTCAGGGGGCACTGAAGCTTTCTTT.

This clonotype has a single count. This chain uses TRBV14 with TRBJ2-7, with D possibly being TRBD1 or TRBD2 (6 bases each). CDR3 length: 17 residues. Trimming stripped 0 bases from V and 6 bases from J, with 21 bases between. Germline CDR1 and CDR2: SGHDN and FVKESK. The CDR3 DNA reads TGTGCCAGCAGCCAAGACCCACCGGAACGGGGGCCGGGCGAGCAGTACTTC. This gives the protein CASSQDPPERGPGEQYF.

This sequence joins TRBV13 and TRBJ1-1; D gene uncertain. Germline-derived CDR1 and CDR2 are PRHDT and FYEKMQ (reference sequence). V was shortened by 4 bases and J by 5 bases, with 14 bases between the two germline ends. CDR3 length equals 14 residues. CDR3 nucleotide sequence: TGTGCCAGCAGCTCTACAACCTGGAGGACTGAAGCTTTCTTT. Translated, it gives CASSSTTWRTEAFF.

This clonotype was observed a few times. The chain employs TRBV12-3 or TRBV12-4 and TRBJ1-6; D uncertain. CDR3 length equals 14 residues. Trimming removed 3 bases from V and 10 bases from J, with 13 bases in between. CDR3 residues: CASSFNEGGSPLHF. The CDR3 DNA follows: TGTGCCAGCAGTTTTAACGAGGGCGGATCACCCCTCCACTTT.

There are many counts of this clonotype. V usage is TRBV28 and J usage is TRBJ2-7; 8 bases line up with TRBD1. CDR1 and CDR2 (germline): MDHEN, SYDVKM. There are 16 residues in the CDR3. V lost 1 base and J lost 0; bases outside the gene matches: 5. The CDR3 sequence: CASSLSGQGPSYEQYF. DNA of the CDR3: TGTGCCAGCAGTTTATCAGGACAGGGACCCTCCTACGAGCAGTACTTC.

There are a few counts of this clonotype. The genes are TRBV6-1 and TRBJ1-5, with D perhaps matching TRBD1 (6 bases). This CDR3 comprises 14 residues. Trimming stripped 8 bases from V and 5 bases from J, with 16 bases between. CDR1 is MNHNS, CDR2 SASEGT, per germline. CDR3 coding DNA: TGTGCCAGCCGTGCGGGGGGGGCGCATCAGCCCCAGCATTTT. It yields the protein CASRAGGAHQPQHF.

This clonotype has ten or more counts. This chain links TRBV3-1 with TRBJ2-3, with 10 bases aligning to TRBD1. The CDR3 covers 17 residues. CDR1 and CDR2 from the germline V gene are LGHDT and YNNKEL (reference sequence). Trimming at V came to 0 bases and at J to 2 bases, leaving 5 bases not matched to a gene. CDR3 DNA sequence: TGTGCCAGCAGCCAAGACGTTGGACAGGGGGTCACAGATACGCAGTATTTT. This sequence encodes CASSQDVGQGVTDTQYF.